This TCR beta chain was identified during a study of response to subunit inactivated influenza vaccine. Study-level findings and limits: Authors proposed each seasonal influenza vaccination draws in few new T cells.

Details on this clonotype: Its antigen is still unknown.

V dropped 5 bases and J dropped 5 bases, with 9 bases sitting between them. The CDR3 consists of 12 residues. Looked up from germline, CDR1 is SGHAT and CDR2 is FQNNGV. TCRdb re-called the RT-PCR reads through MiXCR, storing one row per CDR3 protein. The sample yields more than 550,000 distinct CDR3 sequences, 12% seen once. This material consisted of PBMCs from blood, taken on the day of vaccination. The gene calls are TRBV11-2 and TRBJ2-5, with D possibly being TRBD2 (6 bases). The origin of this receptor is a man aged 45-65 years who received an inactivated influenza vaccine. The CDR3 nucleotides read TGTGCCAGCAGCCAGGCGGGGGAGACCCAGTACTTC. This gives the protein CASSQAGETQYF.